The 32 T cell receptor beta chains reported below all come from one sample, sequenced in a study of long-term antiretroviral therapy in people with HIV (dated by TCRdb to between 2021 and 2024). The immunoSEQ hsTCRB v3.0 assay was used at survey level resolution to sequence the TRB variable region. What TCRdb holds here is the immuneACCESS table cut down to in-frame rearrangements. Part of the clones is not present; checked against another copy, under half of the missing clones reflect an unresolved V gene, and the others are unexplained. The sample table shows 20,000 to 30,000 clones, and approximately 90% are seen once. The biggest ten clones account for more than 8.5% of the sample. The sequencing here drew on unsorted PBMCs, taken 1.8 years before starting antiretroviral therapy. All receptors come from a man aged 50 or older with HIV.

The chain links TRBV7-6 to TRBJ1-2; 10 nucleotides align to TRBD1. Germline V gene data show CDR1 as SGHVS and CDR2 as FNYEAQ. With V trimmed by 1 base and J by 4 bases, 9 bases remained unmatched. This CDR3 has 17 residues. CDR3 protein: CASSLGTGGTLGYGYTF. Here the CDR3 DNA reads TGTGCCAGCAGCTTAGGGACAGGGGGAACATTAGGCTATGGCTACACCTTC.

The rearrangement links TRBV7-3 to TRBJ2-5; 12 bases align to TRBD2. The ends lost 5 bases at V and 5 bases at J; junction bases unmatched: 12. Germline CDR1 is SGHTA and CDR2 is FQGTGA. The CDR3 runs 17 residues. CDR3 sequence (DNA): TGTGCCAGCAGCCCGTCGACTAGCGGGGGCCCCTGGGAGACCCAGTACTTC. This gives the protein CASSPSTSGGPWETQYF. The full variable domain, in which reference TRBV7-3 and TRBJ2-5 provide the parts outside the CDR3, is GAGVSQTPSNKVTEKGKYVELRCDPISGHTALYWYRQSLGQGPEFLIYFQGTGAADDSGLPNDRFFAVRPEGSVSTLKIQRTERGDSAVYLCASSPSTSGGPWETQYFGPGTRLLVL.

The rearrangement uses TRBV7-3 and TRBJ2-7, with a tentative D call TRBD1 (5 bases). V was trimmed by 2 bases and J by 1 base, leaving 18 bases between them. Germline V gene data show CDR1 as SGHTA and CDR2 as FQGTGA. The CDR3 spans 17 residues. CDR3 DNA sequence: TGTGCCAGCAGCTTATTTGGCAGGGTTATCGAATCCTACGAGCAGTACTTC. This translates into CASSLFGRVIESYEQYF.

The genes are TRBV9 and TRBJ1-3; D call uncertain. Germline loops: CDR1 SGDLS, CDR2 YYNGEE. V was cut by 0 bases and J by 1 base, with 8 bases left in between. This CDR3 contains 15 residues. CDR3 bases: TGTGCCAGCAGCGTAGAGTACGGATCTGGAAACACCATATATTTT. Translation: CASSVEYGSGNTIYF.

The CDR3 bases are TGTGCCAGCAGTTTCGGACAGGGGATAGCCTATGGCTACACCTTC. It encodes CASSFGQGIAYGYTF. The rearrangement joins TRBV28 to TRBJ1-2; 9 bases agree with TRBD1. This CDR3 comprises 15 residues. CDR1 and CDR2 (germline): MDHEN, SYDVKM. V lost 3 bases and J lost 4; bases outside the gene matches: 6.

The genes are TRBV2 and TRBJ2-7; D perhaps matches TRBD2 (6 bases). Germline CDR1 reads SNHLY; CDR2 reads FYNNEI. V shed 6 bases and J shed 2 bases, with 17 bases lying between them. The CDR3 consists of 15 residues. CDR3 sequence reads: CASRTPQRATYEQYF. CDR3 bases: TGTGCCAGCAGGACCCCCCAGCGGGCCACCTACGAGCAGTACTTC.

As to this clone: A read error may account for a junction end that differs from germline. The rearrangement uses TRBV7-7 and TRBJ2-5; the match to TRBD1 covers 9 bases. There are 16 residues in the CDR3. Germline V gene data show CDR1 as SSHAT and CDR2 as FNYEAQ (reference sequence). The CDR3 coding sequence is TGTGCTAGCAGCTTAGTCGGGACAGGGCTCGGAGAGACCCAGTACTTC. Translation: CASSLVGTGLGETQYF. The full variable domain, rest sourced from reference TRBV7-7 and TRBJ2-5, is GAGVSQSPRYKVTKRGQDVTLRCDPISSHATLYWYQQALGQGPEFLTYFNYEAQPDKSGLPSDRFSAERPEGSISTLTIQRTEQRDSAMYRCASSLVGTGLGETQYFGPGTRLLVL.

The chain uses TRBV5-5 and TRBJ2-7, with D possibly TRBD2 on 5 matching bases. V lost 0 bases to trimming and J lost 3 bases, with 10 bases between them. This CDR3 is 14 amino acids long. Germline values: CDR1 SGHKS, CDR2 YYEKEE (reference sequence). The DNA for the CDR3 is TGTGCCAGCAGCTTGGAGGGAGAAAGCTACGAGCAGTACTTC. The encoded protein is CASSLEGESYEQYF.

This chain uses TRBV6-5 with TRBJ1-1; D is ambiguous. Germline V gene data show CDR1 as MNHEY and CDR2 as SVGAGI. This CDR3 region has 15 residues. The ends were cut back, 6 bases at V and 1 base at J, with 15 bases in the middle. CDR3 residues: CASRTLGRRNTEAFF. The CDR3 DNA is TGTGCCAGCAGGACTTTAGGCAGGAGGAACACTGAAGCTTTCTTT.

The CDR3 reads CASGRETGELFF. The CDR3 region has the DNA TGTGCTAGTGGTAGGGAAACCGGGGAGCTGTTTTTT. The chain combines TRBV12-5 with TRBJ2-2; D is undetermined. V was pared by 5 bases and J by 5 bases, with 6 bases between. The germline gives CDR1 LGHNT, CDR2 FRNRAP. The CDR3 is made up of 12 amino acids.

This chain connects TRBV2 to TRBJ2-2, with 7 nucleotides matching TRBD1. The CDR3 runs to 14 residues. Germline CDR1 reads SNHLY; CDR2 reads FYNNEI. Germline trimming cut 8 bases from V and 3 bases from J; bases unmatched to any gene: 6. The CDR3 region is CASCIQGDTGELFF. CDR3 nucleotides: TGTGCCAGCTGCATCCAGGGGGACACCGGGGAGCTGTTTTTT.

CDR3 coding DNA: TGTGCCAGCTCGCCCATGTGGGGTCTTCTGAACACCATATATTTT. Translating it yields CASSPMWGLLNTIYF. This rearrangement joins TRBV18 to TRBJ1-3; D gene uncertain. Germline V gene sequence: CDR1 KGHSH, CDR2 LQKENI. This CDR3 is built from 15 residues. V was trimmed by 6 bases and J by 7 bases, leaving 19 bases between them.

The table lists this clone with a count of one. The chain combines TRBV9 with TRBJ2-1; D is perhaps TRBD2 (5 bases). The CDR3 has 14 residues. Trimming cost V 0 bases and J 2 bases, with 6 bases left between them. CDR1 SGDLS and CDR2 YYNGEE come from the germline V gene. CDR3 in DNA: TGTGCCAGCAGCGTAGTGGGAGCCTACAATGAGCAGTTCTTC. Encoded protein: CASSVVGAYNEQFF.

J is TRBJ1-6 and V is TRBV4-3; the match to TRBD1 covers 8 bases. Germline trimming cut 0 bases from V and 5 bases from J; bases unmatched to any gene: 9. Germline values: CDR1 LGHNA, CDR2 YSLEER. The CDR3 contains 18 residues. The CDR3 is CASSQEVWAGGNNSPLHF. The CDR3, as DNA: TGCGCCAGCAGCCAAGAAGTGTGGGCAGGGGGCAATAATTCACCCCTCCACTTT.

This rearrangement joins TRBV6-1 to TRBJ2-3; 7 bases fit TRBD1. Germline V gene data show CDR1 as MNHNS and CDR2 as SASEGT. CDR3 length: 15 residues. The V gene end was trimmed by 3 bases and the J gene end by 2 bases; junction bases not matched to a gene: 5. CDR3 bases: TGTGCCAGCAGTGAGGGACAGCCTCACACAGATACGCAGTATTTT. Translated, it gives CASSEGQPHTDTQYF.

The genes are TRBV5-1 and TRBJ2-6; 8 positions match TRBD1. Germline trimming cut 7 bases from V and 2 bases from J; bases unmatched to any gene: 8. The germline V gene encodes CDR1 SGHRS and CDR2 YFSETQ. CDR3 length: 16 residues. CDR3 DNA sequence: TGCGCCAGCCGGGGACAGGTCGGGGCTGGGGCCAACGTCCTGACTTTC. This codes for CASRGQVGAGANVLTF.

In this sample, this clone turned up a few times. This chain connects TRBV9 to TRBJ1-5; D not resolved. The V and J ends lost 4 bases and 0 bases respectively, with 11 bases between them. The length of the CDR3 is 15 residues. CDR1 SGDLS and CDR2 YYNGEE come from the germline V gene. CDR3 coding DNA: TGTGCCAGCAGCCCGAACCCCAATAGCAATCAGCCCCAGCATTTT. Its translation is CASSPNPNSNQPQHF. Full variable domain (outside the CDR3, taken from reference TRBV9 and TRBJ1-5): DSGVTQTPKHLITATGQRVTLRCSPRSGDLSVYWYQQSLDQGLQFLIQYYNGEERAKGNILERFSAQQFPDLHSELNLSSLELGDSALYFCASSPNPNSNQPQHFGDGTRLSIL.

This sequence joins TRBV7-2 and TRBJ2-1, with D maybe TRBD2 (6 bases). Trimming removed 5 bases from V and 1 base from J, with 12 bases in between. Per the germline V gene, CDR1 is SGHTA and CDR2 is FQGNSA. The CDR3 has 15 amino acids. The CDR3 DNA reads TGTGCCAGCAGCGTTGGGAGGACTTCCTACAATGAGCAGTTCTTC. Protein sequence: CASSVGRTSYNEQFF.

This clone was observed a single time. The chain is built from TRBV10-3 and TRBJ2-2; TRBD2 might be the D (6 bases). V was trimmed by 5 bases and J by 6 bases, leaving 16 bases between them. Germline V gene data show CDR1 as ENHRY and CDR2 as SYGVKD. This CDR3 is 15 amino acids long. The CDR3 DNA reads TGTGCCATCAGTAATGGACGGGAGCATCCCGGGGAGCTGTTTTTT. It encodes CAISNGREHPGELFF.

This clone appeared a few times. This sequence joins TRBV4-1 and TRBJ1-2; D is ambiguous. CDR1 MGHRA and CDR2 YSYEKL come from the germline V gene. This CDR3 spans 15 amino acids. V shed 1 base and J shed 2 bases, with 11 bases lying between them. CDR3 region: CASSQARGVNYGYTF. DNA for the CDR3: TGCGCCAGCAGCCAAGCTCGGGGAGTGAACTATGGCTACACCTTC.

This chain connects TRBV4-3 to TRBJ2-6, with D possibly matching TRBD2 (5 bases). The V and J ends lost 8 bases and 0 bases respectively, with 11 bases between them. CDR3 length: 15 residues. In germline, CDR1 is LGHNA, CDR2 YSLEER. The CDR3 is CASSTGYSGANVLTF. The DNA of the CDR3 is TGCGCCAGCTCCACGGGGTACTCTGGGGCCAACGTCCTGACTTTC.

The V and J genes are TRBV7-9 and TRBJ2-1; 10 bases are shared with TRBD2. J lost 2 bases, V lost 6 bases, and 4 bases had no gene match. Germline lookup yields CDR1 SEHNR and CDR2 FQNEAQ (reference sequence). The CDR3 has 15 amino acids. CDR3 sequence (DNA): TGTGCCAGCAGTTGGCTAGCGGGAGCCTACAATGAGCAGTTCTTC. Protein: CASSWLAGAYNEQFF.

The rearrangement links TRBV18 to TRBJ1-1; 7 positions agree with TRBD1. Germline-derived CDR1 and CDR2 are KGHSH and LQKENI. The CDR3 extends over 15 amino acids. The ends lost 0 bases at V and 4 bases at J; junction bases unmatched: 5. The CDR3 nucleotides read TGTGCCAGCTCACCACCACAGGGGACGCCCACTGAAGCTTTCTTT. It encodes CASSPPQGTPTEAFF. The whole variable domain, filled in from reference TRBV18 and TRBJ1-1, reads NAGVMQNPRHLVRRRGQEARLRCSPMKGHSHVYWYRQLPEEGLKFMVYLQKENIIDESGMPKERFSAEFPKEGPSILRIQQVVRGDSAAYFCASSPPQGTPTEAFFGQGTRLTVV.

CDR3 amino acids: CASSQAGTGIGYTF. CDR3 bases: TGCGCCAGCAGCCAAGCTGGGACAGGGATAGGCTACACCTTC. V usage is TRBV4-3 and J usage is TRBJ1-2; TRBD1 matches at 9 bases. CDR1 is LGHNA and CDR2 is YSLEER in the germline V gene. This CDR3 has 14 amino acids. J gave up 8 bases and V 1 base, and 5 bases lay outside the gene matches.

The CDR3 nucleotides are TGTGCCAGCAGCTTAGGGGGGCCCTCCCTTGGGCCCCAGCATTTT. Residues: CASSLGGPSLGPQHF. The chain employs TRBV7-9 and TRBJ1-5, with a possible D match to TRBD1 (6 bases). This CDR3 has 15 amino acids. Trimming took off 1 base at V and 9 bases at J, with 16 bases between the two ends. Germline loops: CDR1 SEHNR, CDR2 FQNEAQ (reference sequence).

The rearrangement uses TRBV19 and TRBJ1-4, with unresolved D. V dropped 4 bases and J dropped 7 bases, with 16 bases sitting between them. The CDR3 loop spans 15 amino acids. CDR1 is LNHDA and CDR2 is SQIVND in the germline V gene (reference sequence). This CDR3 reads CASSTYLEAGEKLFF. The CDR3, as DNA: TGTGCCAGTAGTACGTACTTGGAGGCGGGTGAAAAACTGTTTTTT.

The table lists this clone with a few counts. This rearrangement joins TRBV30 to TRBJ1-5; D is undetermined. Per germline, CDR1 GTSNPN and CDR2 SVGIG (reference sequence). The CDR3 runs 13 residues. Trimming stripped 0 bases from V and 1 base from J, with 4 bases between. This CDR3 reads CAWSVDSNQPQHF. DNA for the CDR3: TGTGCCTGGAGTGTGGACAGCAATCAGCCCCAGCATTTT.

The chain has TRBV6-5 and TRBJ2-3, with D possibly being TRBD2 (5 bases). Trimming shortened V by 1 base and J by 2 bases, and 10 bases separated the two germline ends. The CDR3 extends over 15 amino acids. Per the germline V gene, CDR1 is MNHEY and CDR2 is SVGAGI. The CDR3 DNA reads as TGTGCCAGCAGTTACTTCGCGGGCCACACAGATACGCAGTATTTT. As protein: CASSYFAGHTDTQYF.

This clone has more than one count but fewer than ten. V and J are TRBV5-1 and TRBJ2-7, with D unresolved. The CDR3 is made up of 15 amino acids. The germline CDR1 and CDR2 sequences are SGHRS and YFSETQ. Between the trimmed V and J ends, which lost 0 bases and 0 bases, there was a span of 10 bases. The CDR3 coding sequence is TGCGCCAGCAGCTTGGACCCGTCAAGCTCCTACGAGCAGTACTTC. Residues: CASSLDPSSSYEQYF. Together with reference TRBV5-1 and TRBJ2-7, the CDR3 gives the full variable domain: KAGVTQTPRYLIKTRGQQVTLSCSPISGHRSVSWYQQTPGQGLQFLFEYFSETQRNKGNFPGRFSGRQFSNSRSEMNVSTLELGDSALYLCASSLDPSSSYEQYFGPGTRLTVT.

The gene calls are TRBV5-1 and TRBJ2-3; weak D call: TRBD2 (6 bases). Germline V lookup: CDR1 SGHRS, CDR2 YFSETQ. V was clipped by 0 bases and J by 3 bases, with 14 bases between them. CDR3 size: 16 residues. The CDR3 coding sequence is TGCGCCAGCAGCTTGGCCCCGGGAGTGATAACAGATACGCAGTATTTT. Translating gives CASSLAPGVITDTQYF.

This clone was seen more than once but under ten times. The rearrangement uses TRBV2 and TRBJ2-7; D perhaps matches TRBD1 (6 bases). The CDR3 is 16 residues long. Germline CDR1 SNHLY, CDR2 FYNNEI. The ends were cut back, 5 bases at V and 0 bases at J, with 17 bases in the middle. Here the CDR3 reads CASSPGTPRGSYEQYF. The CDR3 DNA reads TGTGCCAGCAGTCCCGGGACACCGAGGGGCTCCTACGAGCAGTACTTC. Combining the CDR3 with reference TRBV2 and TRBJ2-7 gives the whole variable domain EPEVTQTPSHQVTQMGQEVILRCVPISNHLYFYWYRQILGQKVEFLVSFYNNEISEKSEIFDDQFSVERPDGSNFTLKIRSTKLEDSAMYFCASSPGTPRGSYEQYFGPGTRLTVT.

The rearrangement uses TRBV11-3 and TRBJ2-7; D remains unclear. Germline-derived CDR1 and CDR2 are SGHNT and YENEEA. V dropped 5 bases and J dropped 5 bases, with 13 bases sitting between them. CDR3 length: 13 residues. For the CDR3, the DNA is TGTGCCAGCAGCCGAAGTGACAAGGACGAGCAGTACTTC. Protein: CASSRSDKDEQYF.